One sample yielded the 15 T cell receptor beta chains listed below, sequenced in a study of T cell responses to AZD1222 COVID-19 vaccine. Profiled with immunoSEQ multiplex PCR; TCRdb holds only in-frame clones, not every one. Of 120,000 to 150,000 clones in the sample, roughly 90% were seen once. Sample: peripheral blood, taken on day 0 of AZD1222 vaccination. The receptors were sampled from an adult in good health.

This clone was recorded once. The chain is built from TRBV5-1 and TRBJ2-7, with 7 bases identical to TRBD2. The CDR3 extends over 12 amino acids. Germline assignment: CDR1 SGHRS and CDR2 YFSETQ. V trimming: 6 bases; J trimming: 4 bases; junction bases outside the gene matches: 4. The CDR3 DNA is TGCGCCAGCAAGTCTAGCGGATACGAGCAGTACTTC. Amino acid sequence: CASKSSGYEQYF. The full variable domain, in which reference TRBV5-1 and TRBJ2-7 provide the parts outside the CDR3, is KAGVTQTPRYLIKTRGQQVTLSCSPISGHRSVSWYQQTPGQGLQFLFEYFSETQRNKGNFPGRFSGRQFSNSRSEMNVSTLELGDSALYLCASKSSGYEQYFGPGTRLTVT.

This clone was seen just once. The chain recombines TRBV6-5 with TRBJ2-7; 8 bases are shared with TRBD1. With 8 bases clipped from V and 2 bases from J, the junction kept 8 bases outside the gene matches. Germline CDR1 MNHEY, CDR2 SVGAGI. The CDR3 spans 14 residues. CDR3 sequence: CASSTRQGTYEQYF. The CDR3 nucleotides read TGTGCCAGCTCAACAAGACAGGGGACCTACGAGCAGTACTTC.

V usage is TRBV27 and J usage is TRBJ1-1; D is possibly TRBD1 (6 bases). Trimming took off 0 bases at V and 1 base at J, with 9 bases between the two ends. This CDR3 region has 15 residues. Per germline, CDR1 MNHEY and CDR2 SMNVEV (reference sequence). The CDR3 protein is CASSLSGGPNTEAFF. The CDR3 region has the DNA TGTGCCAGCAGTTTATCTGGGGGGCCGAACACTGAAGCTTTCTTT.

This clone has just one count. This sequence joins TRBV5-1 and TRBJ2-3; maybe TRBD2 (5 bases). Germline CDR1 SGHRS, CDR2 YFSETQ. This CDR3 region has 15 residues. Trimming stripped 4 bases from V and 5 bases from J, with 17 bases between. The CDR3 DNA sequence: TGCGCCAGCAGCCCACACCGGGCTAGCTTAGATACGCAGTATTTT. Encoded protein: CASSPHRASLDTQYF.

As DNA, the CDR3 is TGTGCCAGCTCACCTCAAGGGCCGGGCTACACCTTC. Amino acid sequence: CASSPQGPGYTF. The J gene is TRBJ1-2, the V gene TRBV18; D gene uncertain. The CDR3 is 12 residues long. V was clipped by 3 bases and J by 8 bases, with 10 bases between them. The germline CDR1 and CDR2 sequences are KGHSH and LQKENI.

The chain is built from TRBV7-2 and TRBJ2-7; 7 bases map to TRBD2. The CDR3 consists of 17 residues. Germline V gene sequence: CDR1 SGHTA, CDR2 FQGNSA. Germline trimming cut 4 bases from V and 2 bases from J; bases unmatched to any gene: 14. DNA of the CDR3: TGTGCCAGCAGCTCCAAACCACAGAGCGGGAAGACCTACGAGCAGTACTTC. Translating gives CASSSKPQSGKTYEQYF.

The chain recombines TRBV18 with TRBJ2-1; 12 bases align to TRBD2. This CDR3 contains 21 residues. Germline loops: CDR1 KGHSH, CDR2 LQKENI. J was trimmed by 1 base and V by 1 base; bases with no gene match: 14. CDR3 amino acids: CASSPRKKTSGSPISYNEQFF. The CDR3 DNA is TGTGCCAGCTCACCACGAAAGAAGACTAGCGGGAGCCCCATATCCTACAATGAGCAGTTCTTC.

The rearrangement links TRBV24-1 to TRBJ2-3; D is uncertain. Germline loops: CDR1 KGHDR, CDR2 SFDVKD. The length of the CDR3 is 18 residues. The V gene lost 5 bases and the J gene lost 2 bases, with 22 bases spanning the gap. The CDR3 sequence: CATSGQVETDLNTDTQYF. In DNA, the CDR3 is TGTGCCACCAGTGGCCAGGTCGAGACCGACTTGAACACAGATACGCAGTATTTT.

This clone was seen a handful of times. The chain is built from TRBV27 and TRBJ1-1; TRBD1 might be the D (6 bases). The V and J ends lost 0 bases and 2 bases respectively, with 16 bases between them. In germline, CDR1 is MNHEY, CDR2 SMNVEV (reference sequence). The CDR3 runs to 17 residues. CDR3 DNA sequence: TGTGCCAGCAGTTTATCTGGAGTCGGCGGGACAAACACTGAAGCTTTCTTT. As protein: CASSLSGVGGTNTEAFF.

The chain has TRBV4-1 and TRBJ2-1; perhaps TRBD2 as D (5 bases). The CDR3 has 11 residues. CDR1 and CDR2 (germline): MGHRA, YSYEKL. The V end lost 0 bases, the J end lost 12 bases, and 6 bases lay between the germline ends. The CDR3 sequence: CASSQEGRQFF. The CDR3 DNA sequence: TGCGCCAGCAGCCAAGAGGGGAGGCAGTTCTTC.

The sample holds one count of this clone. The V and J genes are TRBV11-2 and TRBJ2-3; TRBD2 agrees at 12 bases. The length of the CDR3 is 16 residues. Germline CDR1 SGHAT, CDR2 FQNNGV. V was pared by 5 bases and J by 2 bases, with 5 bases of the junction left unmatched. CDR3 amino acids: CASSRGLAGTTDTQYF. The CDR3 DNA is TGTGCCAGCAGCCGAGGACTAGCGGGAACCACAGATACGCAGTATTTT.

CDR3 sequence: CASSSTISSYNEQFF. The CDR3 DNA follows: TGTGCCAGCAGCTCGACGATTAGCTCCTACAATGAGCAGTTCTTC. V gene TRBV11-2 combines with J gene TRBJ2-1; D not resolved. The CDR3 is made up of 15 amino acids. Deletions cut 4 bases from V and 0 bases from J, with 10 bases between. In germline, CDR1 is SGHAT, CDR2 FQNNGV.

The CDR3 nucleotides read TGCGCCAGCAGCTTGACAGGCGTGAGCAATCAGCCCCAGCATTTT. Translated: CASSLTGVSNQPQHF. This chain uses TRBV5-1 with TRBJ1-5; D might be TRBD1 (5 bases). V lost 1 base, J lost 1 base, and 9 bases lay in between. The CDR3 runs to 15 residues. Germline CDR1 is SGHRS and CDR2 is YFSETQ. The complete variable domain, with remaining parts taken from reference TRBV5-1 and TRBJ1-5, reads KAGVTQTPRYLIKTRGQQVTLSCSPISGHRSVSWYQQTPGQGLQFLFEYFSETQRNKGNFPGRFSGRQFSNSRSEMNVSTLELGDSALYLCASSLTGVSNQPQHFGDGTRLSIL.

The chain carries TRBV11-3 and TRBJ2-7, with D possibly TRBD2 on 6 matching bases. Germline V CDR1 and CDR2: SGHNT, YENEEA. This CDR3 contains 14 residues. V lost 0 bases and J 6 bases, leaving 12 bases between the germline ends. The chain's CDR3 is CASSLDGSPPEQYF. The CDR3 nucleotides read TGTGCCAGCAGCTTAGACGGGAGTCCCCCCGAGCAGTACTTC. The full variable domain, rest sourced from reference TRBV11-3 and TRBJ2-7, is EAGVVQSPRYKIIEKKQPVAFWCNPISGHNTLYWYLQNLGQGPELLIRYENEEAVDDSQLPKDRFSAERLKGVDSTLKIQPAELGDSAVYLCASSLDGSPPEQYFGPGTRLTVT.

The gene calls are TRBV5-8 and TRBJ2-2; 8 nucleotides line up with TRBD1. CDR3 length: 18 residues. The trim removed 0 bases at V and 2 bases at J, leaving 9 bases unmatched. CDR1 is SGHTS and CDR2 is YDEGEE in the germline V gene. Written as DNA, the CDR3 is TGTGCCAGCAGCTTGGCGGTATGGACAGGGTTAAACACCGGGGAGCTGTTTTTT. Its protein is CASSLAVWTGLNTGELFF.